This TCR beta chain originates from a study of cytomegalovirus exposure and HLA in healthy donors. General study findings and limits: Further analysis, carried out later, found HLA-associated TCR beta chains more clonally expanded than equally common other chains.

Remarks on this clone: Its target is not known.

Primers: 60 Vbeta forward and 13 Jbeta reverse. Sequencing used immunoSEQ multiplex PCR; TCRdb keeps in-frame clones, though not all of them. The sample has 150,000 to 200,000 clones, 70% to 90% seen once. The sample taken for sequencing was PBMCs. The TCR originated in a woman under 30 in good health and CMV-seropositive.

CDR3 bases: TGTGCCAGCAGTGGCTACGCTAGCGGGGCGACAGATACGCAGTATTTT. Protein product: CASSGYASGATDTQYF. The genes are TRBV6-4 and TRBJ2-3; 9 nucleotides line up with TRBD2. The CDR3 length is 16 residues. Per the germline V gene, CDR1 is MRHNA and CDR2 is SNTAGT. The V and J ends lost 4 bases and 3 bases, in that order; junction bases with no gene match: 8.